The next 26 T cell receptor beta chains were all read from a single sample in a study of CXCR3-negative and CXCR3-positive naive CD8 T cells (dated by TCRdb to the late 2010s). The sample was run on a NextSeq 550. The Human TCR Profiling Kit (MiLaboratory) was used to make UMI-labeled 5' RACE TRB cDNA libraries. TCRdb reprocessed the sequencing reads and holds a single record per CDR3 protein sequence, with no DNA. This sample's records show 50,000 to 60,000 distinct CDR3 sequences. Clones ranked in the top ten supply 0.42% of the sample. The sequenced sample was naive CXCR3- CD8+ T cells from blood. Explained via the paper, the cell subset or site label denotes: CD45RO-CCR7+CD27+CD95- naive CD8+ T cells lacking CXCR3 (TNR3-). The receptors here all came from a human donor in good health. Some clones in this sample may be carry-over from other donors' samples.

The V gene is TRBV5-1, the J gene TRBJ1-1. The CDR3 totals 13 residues. Germline-derived CDR1 and CDR2 are SGHRS and YFSETQ. Here the CDR3 reads CASILAMHGSAFF.

The chain links TRBV29-1 to TRBJ2-5. Germline V lookup: CDR1 SQVTM, CDR2 ANQGSEA. The CDR3 extends over 12 amino acids. CDR3: CSVEFGEETQYF.

The chain links TRBV6-4 to TRBJ2-2; the TRBD1 assignment by TCRdb is unverifiable without DNA. Germline CDR1 is MRHNA and CDR2 is SNTAGT. The CDR3 is 14 amino acids. The CDR3 reads CASSYGGGSGELFF.

The chain links TRBV29-1 to TRBJ2-1; TCRdb calls TRBD2, which cannot be checked without DNA. The germline gives CDR1 SQVTM, CDR2 ANQGSEA. The CDR3 spans 12 residues. The CDR3 loop reads CSVNRAYNEQFF.

The J gene is TRBJ2-1, the V gene TRBV6-2 or TRBV6-3. The CDR3 has 13 residues. Germline V gene sequence: CDR1 MNHEY, CDR2 SVGEGT. The chain's CDR3 is CASTMGIYNEQFF.

The chain uses TRBV4-2 and TRBJ2-7; TCRdb proposes TRBD2, but this gene call is untestable without DNA. The germline V gene has CDR1 LGHNA and CDR2 YNFKEQ. This CDR3 is 16 amino acids long. CDR3 in amino acids: CASSQEGGGAAYEQYF.

The chain employs TRBV7-6 and TRBJ2-7; TCRdb indicates TRBD2, and absent DNA this call remains unverified. Germline loops: CDR1 SGHVS, CDR2 FNYEAQ. The CDR3 consists of 17 residues. The CDR3 sequence is CASSLGSGPEGEGEQYF. The complete variable domain, with remaining parts taken from reference TRBV7-6 and TRBJ2-7, reads GAGVSQSPRYKVTKRGQDVALRCDPISGHVSLYWYRQALGQGPEFLTYFNYEAQQDKSGLPNDRFSAERPEGSISTLTIQRTEQRDSAMYRCASSLGSGPEGEGEQYFGPGTRLTVT.

The J gene is TRBJ2-2, the V gene TRBV28; the D gene TCRdb calls, TRBD1, cannot be checked with no DNA. CDR3 size: 13 residues. Germline CDR1 MDHEN, CDR2 SYDVKM. CDR3 amino acids: CASSSRGPGELFF.

This sequence joins TRBV7-2 and TRBJ2-3. The CDR3 runs to 16 residues. Germline values: CDR1 SGHTA, CDR2 FQGNSA. The CDR3 sequence: CASSSYGPEWTDTQYF.

The chain couples TRBV27 to TRBJ2-7; lacking DNA, the TRBD1 call made by TCRdb goes unchecked. Germline-derived CDR1 and CDR2 are MNHEY and SMNVEV (reference sequence). The CDR3 extends over 12 amino acids. The CDR3 protein is CASSRGEQEQYF.

The rearrangement joins TRBV29-1 to TRBJ2-1; no DNA is available, so the TRBD1 call from TCRdb remains unchecked. CDR1 is SQVTM and CDR2 is ANQGSEA in the germline V gene. The CDR3 covers 11 residues. The CDR3 reads CSGDSYNEQFF.

This CDR3 is CASSLGQGAVDEQFF. V and J are TRBV7-9 and TRBJ2-1; TCRdb's D gene call, TRBD1, goes unchecked for lack of DNA. CDR1 and CDR2 from the germline V gene are SEHNR and FQNEAQ (reference sequence). This CDR3 comprises 15 residues.

The chain couples TRBV4-1 to TRBJ1-1; TCRdb's assignment of TRBD1 cannot be checked, as there is no DNA. CDR3 length: 15 amino acids. Germline lookup yields CDR1 MGHRA and CDR2 YSYEKL. CDR3 sequence: CASRRDRGMNTEAFF.

The chain employs TRBV4-3 and TRBJ2-7. CDR1 and CDR2 (germline): LGHNA, YSLEER. CDR3 length: 13 residues. CDR3 amino acids: CASSQDANYEQYF.

The genes are TRBV28 and TRBJ1-3. Looked up from germline, CDR1 is MDHEN and CDR2 is SYDVKM. The length of the CDR3 is 16 residues. The CDR3 loop is CASSLGEGYSGNTIYF.

This chain links TRBV23-1 with TRBJ2-7; TCRdb names TRBD1, which stays unverified in the absence of DNA. TRBV23-1 qualifies as an ORF whose function is uncertain. The CDR3 sequence is 16 residues long. The CDR3 sequence: CASSTRQGIMAYEQYF.

The genes are TRBV6-5 and TRBJ2-7; TCRdb calls TRBD1, which cannot be checked without DNA. CDR1 and CDR2 from the germline V gene are MNHEY and SVGAGI. CDR3 length: 17 residues. CDR3 residues: CASSYGSGGLSSYEQYF.

The rearrangement joins TRBV7-6 to TRBJ2-2. Germline loops: CDR1 SGHVS, CDR2 FNYEAQ. This CDR3 is 12 amino acids long. CDR3 in amino acids: CASSSLGGELFF.

The V and J genes are TRBV12-3 or TRBV12-4 and TRBJ1-1. The CDR3 extends over 12 amino acids. CDR3 amino acids: CASSFDGTEAFF.

CDR3: CSVEGDTVADTQYF. The chain has TRBV29-1 and TRBJ2-3; TCRdb lists TRBD1, though no DNA is available to test this call. The CDR3 sequence is 14 residues long. Germline CDR1 and CDR2: SQVTM and ANQGSEA.

This chain links TRBV7-9 with TRBJ2-7. The CDR3 runs 12 residues. The germline gives CDR1 SEHNR, CDR2 FQNEAQ (reference sequence). The chain's CDR3 is CASSQRKWEQYF.

This chain connects TRBV7-8 to TRBJ1-3. The CDR3 loop spans 13 amino acids. CDR1 and CDR2 (germline): SGHVS, FQNEAQ. CDR3 sequence: CASRGTSEATIYF.

The chain combines TRBV14 with TRBJ2-7; absent DNA, TCRdb's TRBD1 call cannot be checked. Per the germline V gene, CDR1 is SGHDN and CDR2 is FVKESK. There are 15 residues in the CDR3. The CDR3 here is CASSQDRGESYEQYF. The variable domain in full, completed from reference TRBV14 and TRBJ2-7, reads EAGVTQFPSHSVIEKGQTVTLRCDPISGHDNLYWYRRVMGKEIKFLLHFVKESKQDESGMPNNRFLAERTGGTYSTLKVQPAELEDSGVYFCASSQDRGESYEQYFGPGTRLTVT.

The rearrangement joins TRBV20-1 to TRBJ2-5. Germline-derived CDR1 and CDR2 are DFQATT and SNEGSKA (reference sequence). CDR3 size: 14 residues. The CDR3 spells CSARDRLARETQYF.

The chain employs TRBV7-2 and TRBJ2-5. Germline V gene data show CDR1 as SGHTA and CDR2 as FQGNSA. The CDR3 spans 16 residues. CDR3 amino acids: CASSLGVEMYQETQYF. Filled out from reference TRBV7-2 and TRBJ2-5, the complete variable domain reads GAGVSQSPSNKVTEKGKDVELRCDPISGHTALYWYRQSLGQGLEFLIYFQGNSAPDKSGLPSDRFSAERTGGSVSTLTIQRTQQEDSAVYLCASSLGVEMYQETQYFGPGTRLLVL.

The genes are TRBV14 and TRBJ2-3; TCRdb indicates TRBD2, and absent DNA this call remains unverified. This CDR3 contains 16 residues. Per germline, CDR1 SGHDN and CDR2 FVKESK. The CDR3: CASSQDRLARTDTQYF.